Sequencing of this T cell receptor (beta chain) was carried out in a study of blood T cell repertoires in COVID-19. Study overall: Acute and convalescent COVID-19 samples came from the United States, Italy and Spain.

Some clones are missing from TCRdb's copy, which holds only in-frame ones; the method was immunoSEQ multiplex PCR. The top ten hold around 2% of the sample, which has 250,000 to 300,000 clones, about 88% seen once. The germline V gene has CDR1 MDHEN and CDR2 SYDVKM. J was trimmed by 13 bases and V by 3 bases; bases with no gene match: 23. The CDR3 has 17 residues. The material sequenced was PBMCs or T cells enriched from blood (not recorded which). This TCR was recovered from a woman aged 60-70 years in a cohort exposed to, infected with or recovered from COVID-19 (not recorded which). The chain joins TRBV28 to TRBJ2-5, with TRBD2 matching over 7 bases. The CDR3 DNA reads TGTGCCAGCAGTTTGGCAGGGAGGGGAGCGGGATCCCCGACGGGGTACTTC. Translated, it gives CASSLAGRGAGSPTGYF.